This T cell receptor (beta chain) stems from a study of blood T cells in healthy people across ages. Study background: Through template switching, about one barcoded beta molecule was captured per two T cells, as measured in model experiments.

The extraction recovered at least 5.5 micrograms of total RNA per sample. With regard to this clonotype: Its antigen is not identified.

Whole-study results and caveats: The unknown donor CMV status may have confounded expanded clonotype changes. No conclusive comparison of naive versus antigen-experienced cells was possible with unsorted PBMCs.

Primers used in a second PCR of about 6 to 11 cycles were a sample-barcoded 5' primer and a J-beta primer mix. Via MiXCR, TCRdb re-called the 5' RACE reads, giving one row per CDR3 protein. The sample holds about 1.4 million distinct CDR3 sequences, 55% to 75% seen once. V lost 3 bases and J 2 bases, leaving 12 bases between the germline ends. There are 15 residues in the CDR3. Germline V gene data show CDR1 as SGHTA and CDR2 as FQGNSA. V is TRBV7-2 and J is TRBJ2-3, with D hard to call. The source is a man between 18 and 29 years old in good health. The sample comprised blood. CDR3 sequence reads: CASSFLEGDTDTQYF. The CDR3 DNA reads TGTGCCAGCAGCTTTTTAGAAGGCGACACAGATACGCAGTATTTT.